The 27 T cell receptor beta chains reported below all come from one sample, sequenced in a study of STAT5B mutations in CD4+ large granular lymphocyte leukemia. Libraries were prepared by immunoSEQ multiplex PCR; TCRdb keeps only in-frame clonotypes and omits some of them. The profile covers over 30,000 clones, with over 60% appearing a single time and roughly 7.1% taken by the ten largest. Material: CD4+ T cells from blood buffy coats. The receptor set was obtained from a human donor in good health.

This chain uses TRBV29-1 with TRBJ2-3; 7 bases align to TRBD2. V trimming: 6 bases; J trimming: 1 base; junction bases outside the gene matches: 7. Germline loops: CDR1 SQVTM, CDR2 ANQGSEA. The CDR3 has 14 amino acids. The CDR3 loop is CSVRPTSGTDTQYF. CDR3 nucleotides: TGCAGCGTCCGCCCCACTAGCGGCACAGATACGCAGTATTTT.

V and J are TRBV9 and TRBJ1-2, with TRBD1 identical over 12 bases. There are 17 residues in the CDR3. Germline CDR1 reads SGDLS; CDR2 reads YYNGEE. V shed 3 bases and J 0 bases; nucleotides not matched to a gene: 6. CDR3 bases: TGTGCCAGCAGCGCAGGGACAGGGGGCCTAGCTAACTATGGCTACACCTTC. This sequence encodes CASSAGTGGLANYGYTF.

This chain joins TRBV19 and TRBJ1-2; D remains ambiguous. Between the trimmed V and J ends, which lost 5 bases and 5 bases, there was a span of 9 bases. Germline CDR1 and CDR2: LNHDA and SQIVND (reference sequence). The CDR3 loop spans 12 amino acids. CDR3 DNA: TGTGCCAGTAGTGGGCAGCGTTATGGCTACACCTTC. It encodes CASSGQRYGYTF.

The chain has TRBV12-5 and TRBJ2-5; no reliable D call. This CDR3 contains 14 residues. The V end was cut by 2 bases, the J end by 4 bases, with 11 bases between. Looked up from germline, CDR1 is LGHNT and CDR2 is FRNRAP. CDR3 DNA: TGTGCTAGTGGTTTGCCGGCGTCCGGAGAGACCCAGTACTTC. It is translated as CASGLPASGETQYF.

This sequence joins TRBV14 and TRBJ2-2; D ambiguous. The V end lost 2 bases, the J end lost 6 bases, and 4 bases lay between the germline ends. Germline V gene data show CDR1 as SGHDN and CDR2 as FVKESK. This CDR3 has 12 amino acids. In DNA, the CDR3 is TGTGCCAGCAGCCAAAATTCCGGGGAGCTGTTTTTT. Amino acids: CASSQNSGELFF.

A few counts support this clone. The chain links TRBV7-2 to TRBJ1-5, with 10 positions matching TRBD1. CDR3 length: 14 amino acids. V was pared by 5 bases and J by 6 bases, with 4 bases of the junction left unmatched. Looked up from germline, CDR1 is SGHTA and CDR2 is FQGNSA. CDR3: CASSGTGVFQPQHF. The DNA for the CDR3 is TGTGCCAGCAGCGGGACAGGGGTCTTTCAGCCCCAGCATTTT. Based on the CDR3 plus reference TRBV7-2 and TRBJ1-5, the full variable domain is GAGVSQSPSNKVTEKGKDVELRCDPISGHTALYWYRQSLGQGLEFLIYFQGNSAPDKSGLPSDRFSAERTGGSVSTLTIQRTQQEDSAVYLCASSGTGVFQPQHFGDGTRLSIL.

The J gene is TRBJ2-5, the V gene TRBV18; 8 bases are a match to TRBD2. Germline CDR1 is KGHSH and CDR2 is LQKENI. The CDR3 is 16 residues long. Trimming removed 6 bases from V and 5 bases from J; junction bases left unmatched: 14. The CDR3 region is CASSQNPAGVGETQYF. As DNA, the CDR3 is TGTGCCAGCTCCCAGAACCCAGCGGGAGTCGGGGAGACCCAGTACTTC.

The rearrangement links TRBV4-1 to TRBJ2-1, with TRBD2 matching 12 bases. V dropped 1 base and J dropped 4; count of bases not matched to a gene: 2. Germline V gene sequence: CDR1 MGHRA, CDR2 YSYEKL. This CDR3 spans 16 amino acids. The CDR3 DNA reads as TGCGCCAGCAGCCAAGGGGGACTAGCGGGTTACAATGAGCAGTTCTTC. Translated: CASSQGGLAGYNEQFF.

This chain links TRBV12-5 with TRBJ2-1, with no clear D. V was shortened by 6 bases and J by 8 bases, with 14 bases between the two germline ends. The length of the CDR3 is 13 residues. Germline CDR1 reads LGHNT; CDR2 reads FRNRAP. CDR3 in DNA: TGTGCTAGTGGCCACGACCCCCGGGATGAGCAGTTCTTC. Translation: CASGHDPRDEQFF.

This chain connects TRBV2 to TRBJ2-5; 13 nucleotides match TRBD2. Germline V gene sequence: CDR1 SNHLY, CDR2 FYNNEI. The V gene end was trimmed by 5 bases and the J gene end by 5 bases; junction bases not matched to a gene: 5. The CDR3 is 15 amino acids. For the CDR3, the DNA is TGTGCCAGCAGTTTAACTAGCGGGGGGGCGGAGACCCAGTACTTC. This translates into CASSLTSGGAETQYF.

CDR3 sequence reads: CAISEYGTGSTDTQYF. The CDR3 DNA sequence: TGTGCCATCAGTGAGTACGGGACAGGTAGCACAGATACGCAGTATTTT. V is TRBV10-3 and J is TRBJ2-3; TRBD1 matches 8 bases. Germline values: CDR1 ENHRY, CDR2 SYGVKD. CDR3 length: 16 residues. Trimming took 1 base from V and 0 from J; bases not matched to a gene: 3.

The gene calls are TRBV5-1 and TRBJ2-2; D gene ambiguous. Trimming shortened V by 0 bases and J by 7 bases, and 10 bases separated the two germline ends. From germline, CDR1 is SGHRS and CDR2 YFSETQ. The length of the CDR3 is 14 residues. In DNA, the CDR3 is TGCGCCAGCAGCTTGGAGTTTGTCGGCGGGGAGCTGTTTTTT. This codes for CASSLEFVGGELFF.

The chain carries TRBV4-1 and TRBJ1-5, with TRBD1 as a possible D gene (5 bases). Germline assignment: CDR1 MGHRA and CDR2 YSYEKL. CDR3 length: 18 residues. The V gene lost 3 bases and the J gene lost 1 base, with 19 bases spanning the gap. The CDR3 DNA reads TGCGCCAGCAGCCATGAGGGGACGGTACTCTGGAGCAATCAGCCCCAGCATTTT. This encodes CASSHEGTVLWSNQPQHF.

V usage is TRBV5-1 and J usage is TRBJ1-4; D is uncertain. The CDR3 runs 14 residues. Trimming stripped 4 bases from V and 5 bases from J, with 12 bases between. Looked up from germline, CDR1 is SGHRS and CDR2 is YFSETQ. CDR3 residues: CASSLADGNEKLFF. The CDR3 DNA reads TGCGCCAGCAGCCTGGCCGACGGGAATGAAAAACTGTTTTTT.

The chain recombines TRBV7-2 with TRBJ2-7, with D tentatively TRBD1 or TRBD2 (5 bases each). Trimming cost V 3 bases and J 3 bases, with 12 bases left between them. This CDR3 comprises 14 residues. Germline CDR1 SGHTA, CDR2 FQGNSA. The CDR3 sequence is CASSFRGTYYEQYF. In DNA form, the CDR3 reads TGTGCCAGCAGCTTTAGAGGGACCTACTACGAGCAGTACTTC.

DNA of the CDR3: TGTGCCAGCTCCCAAACAGGGGACCTATCACCCCTCCACTTT. It codes for CASSQTGDLSPLHF. The chain employs TRBV18 and TRBJ1-6; 7 positions match TRBD1. The CDR3 spans 14 residues. Germline lookup yields CDR1 KGHSH and CDR2 LQKENI. V lost 6 bases and J lost 10; bases outside the gene matches: 9.

The chain uses TRBV19 and TRBJ1-5, with D possibly matching TRBD1 (5 bases). From germline, CDR1 is LNHDA and CDR2 SQIVND (reference sequence). The CDR3 runs to 18 residues. V lost 3 bases and J lost 2, with 20 bases in between. The CDR3 region is CASSIGFQGGAGNQPQHF. The CDR3 DNA sequence: TGTGCCAGTAGTATCGGATTTCAGGGTGGGGCCGGCAATCAGCCCCAGCATTTT.

This chain joins TRBV11-2 and TRBJ2-3, with 14 bases aligning to TRBD2. CDR1 is SGHAT, CDR2 FQNNGV, per germline. V lost 4 bases to trimming and J lost 2 bases; unmatched junction nucleotides: 2. The CDR3 spans 16 residues. The CDR3 DNA reads as TGTGCCAGCAGCTGGACTAGCGGGGGGAACACAGATACGCAGTATTTT. This sequence encodes CASSWTSGGNTDTQYF.

The chain couples TRBV14 to TRBJ2-3; no definite D call. V lost 1 base, J lost 2 bases, and 7 bases lay in between. Germline CDR1 reads SGHDN; CDR2 reads FVKESK. The CDR3 totals 14 residues. DNA of the CDR3: TGTGCCAGCAGCCAAGTACAGTACACAGATACGCAGTATTTT. Its translation is CASSQVQYTDTQYF.

The V gene is TRBV18, the J gene TRBJ2-5, with D possibly called TRBD1 or TRBD2 (5 bases each). Germline CDR1 is KGHSH and CDR2 is LQKENI. The CDR3 runs 17 residues. V shed 2 bases and J shed 5 bases, with 21 bases lying between them. CDR3 residues: CASSPGGGDGHGETQYF. The CDR3 DNA reads as TGTGCCAGCTCACCAGGAGGCGGTGATGGACATGGGGAGACCCAGTACTTC.

This clone was seen only a few times. This chain joins TRBV2 and TRBJ1-6; D not resolved. CDR1 is SNHLY, CDR2 FYNNEI, per germline. The CDR3 has 13 amino acids. The germline V and J ends were trimmed by 10 bases and 4 bases, with 11 bases remaining between them. CDR3 nucleotides: TGTGCCACCTCGGAGGGATATAATTCACCCCTCCACTTT. Translation gives CATSEGYNSPLHF.

J is TRBJ2-1 and V is TRBV6-1; maybe TRBD1 (6 bases). Trimming took off 6 bases at V and 2 bases at J, with 11 bases between the two ends. CDR1 is MNHNS, CDR2 SASEGT, per germline. The CDR3 has 14 amino acids. CDR3 in DNA: TGTGCCAGCAGATTAGGACAGACCTACAATGAGCAGTTCTTC. Residues: CASRLGQTYNEQFF.

The V and J genes are TRBV5-6 and TRBJ2-3; a weak D match, TRBD2 (6 bases). In germline, CDR1 is SGHDT, CDR2 YYEEEE. CDR3 length: 14 amino acids. The germline V and J ends were trimmed by 1 base and 3 bases, with 9 bases remaining between them. In DNA, the CDR3 is TGTGCCAGCAGCTTGCCCGGGAGTACAGATACGCAGTATTTT. As protein: CASSLPGSTDTQYF. Full variable domain (rest looked up from reference TRBV5-6 and TRBJ2-3): DAGVTQSPTHLIKTRGQQVTLRCSPKSGHDTVSWYQQALGQGPQFIFQYYEEEERQRGNFPDRFSGHQFPNYSSELNVNALLLGDSALYLCASSLPGSTDTQYFGPGTRLTVL.

This chain joins TRBV4-3 and TRBJ1-5, with D perhaps matching TRBD1 (6 bases). The CDR3 has 16 residues. The V end lost 4 bases, the J end lost 2 bases, and 15 bases lay between the germline ends. Germline assignment: CDR1 LGHNA and CDR2 YSLEER. DNA for the CDR3: TGCGCCAGCAGCCGATCCAGGGGAGGGGGCAATCAGCCCCAGCATTTT. The encoded protein is CASSRSRGGGNQPQHF.

CDR3 bases: TGTGCCAGCAGCCAATCGATCCTCCAGATTTCGAATGGCTACACCTTC. It translates to CASSQSILQISNGYTF. The genes are TRBV4-2 and TRBJ1-2, with D unresolved. Germline CDR1 and CDR2: LGHNA and YNFKEQ. V was shortened by 2 bases and J by 6 bases, with 19 bases between the two germline ends. The CDR3 sequence is 16 residues long.

The chain links TRBV5-4 to TRBJ2-5, with a weak D call TRBD2 (5 bases). The V and J ends lost 4 bases and 5 bases respectively, with 15 bases between them. The CDR3 covers 14 residues. Germline CDR1 SGHNT, CDR2 YYREEE (reference sequence). CDR3 nucleotides: TGTGCCAGCAGCACCCGGACGGGGTCGGAGACCCAGTACTTC. It specifies CASSTRTGSETQYF.

This rearrangement joins TRBV5-1 to TRBJ2-5; D uncertain. Trimming cost V 0 bases and J 3 bases, with 6 bases left between them. Per germline, CDR1 SGHRS and CDR2 YFSETQ. The CDR3 has 13 amino acids. The CDR3, as DNA: TGCGCCAGCAGCTTGGGTGGAGAAGAGACCCAGTACTTC. Translated: CASSLGGEETQYF.